This T cell receptor beta chain derives from a study of T cell responses to AZD1222 COVID-19 vaccine. Whole-study results and caveats: Reports indicate that nearly half of spike-specific TCRs are directed at unmutated variant regions.

Pooling of second doses given at about 4 or about 12 weeks was done. The CDR3 consists of 13 residues. V lost 1 base and J lost 1, with 2 bases in between. In germline, CDR1 is MNHEY, CDR2 SMNVEV (reference sequence). Sequencing was performed with immunoSEQ multiplex PCR; in TCRdb, only in-frame clones are kept and a portion is missing. This sample yields roughly 150,000 clones, of which under 95% are seen a single time; under 1.2% belongs to the top ten. A single count supports this clone. Its specificity is not known. The TCR sequence derives from an adult who received the AZD1222 COVID-19 vaccine. This sample comprised peripheral blood, obtained 28 days after the second AZD1222 dose. V and J are TRBV27 and TRBJ1-5; no definite D call. The CDR3 region is CASSLFSNQPQHF. The CDR3 coding sequence is TGTGCCAGCAGTTTATTCAGCAATCAGCCCCAGCATTTT.